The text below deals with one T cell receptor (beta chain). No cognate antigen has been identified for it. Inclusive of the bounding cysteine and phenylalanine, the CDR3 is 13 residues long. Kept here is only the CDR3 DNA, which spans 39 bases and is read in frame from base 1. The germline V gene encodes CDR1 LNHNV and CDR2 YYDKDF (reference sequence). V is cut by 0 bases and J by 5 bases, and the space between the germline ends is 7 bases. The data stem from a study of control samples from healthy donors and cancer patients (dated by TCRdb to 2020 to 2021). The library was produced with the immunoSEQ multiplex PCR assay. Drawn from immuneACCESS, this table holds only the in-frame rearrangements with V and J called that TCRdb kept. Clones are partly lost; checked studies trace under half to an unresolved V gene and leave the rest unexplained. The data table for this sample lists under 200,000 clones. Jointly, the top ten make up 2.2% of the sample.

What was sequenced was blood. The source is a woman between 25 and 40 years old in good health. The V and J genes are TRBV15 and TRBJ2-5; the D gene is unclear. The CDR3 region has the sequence CATSREKGETQYF. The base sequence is TGTGCCACCAGCAGAGAGAAGGGCGAGACCCAGTACTTC.